This T cell receptor (beta chain) stems from a study of blood T cell repertoires in COVID-19. The trim removed 11 bases at V and 4 bases at J, leaving 18 bases unmatched. Germline CDR1 and CDR2: WSHSY and SAAADI. The length of the CDR3 is 17 residues. Clones were sequenced by immunoSEQ multiplex PCR, and TCRdb holds only the in-frame ones, with some missing. The table records 150,000 or so clones, approximately 85% of them present only once. The specimen was peripheral blood. The source is a man in his fifties or sixties who had recovered from COVID-19. The chain links TRBV10-2 to TRBJ2-2, with 8 bases fitting TRBD2. Written as DNA, the CDR3 is TGCGCCCCAGGCCACGGCGGGACTAGATTTCTCACCGGGGAGCTGTTTTTT. This translates into CAPGHGGTRFLTGELFF.